These 17 T cell receptor beta chains share one sample of origin, sequenced in a study of early stage breast cancer tumors. Data came from immunoSEQ multiplex PCR; TCRdb stores just in-frame clones and leaves some out. The repertoire holds roughly 6,500 clones, with 50% to 75% as singletons. Sequences were obtained from normal breast tissue next to the tumor. The receptor source for this set is a person in their fifties with breast cancer.

This rearrangement joins TRBV18 to TRBJ1-1; 8 bases match TRBD1. The germline gives CDR1 KGHSH, CDR2 LQKENI. The CDR3 loop spans 12 amino acids. J was trimmed by 10 bases and V by 6 bases; bases with no gene match: 7. The CDR3 coding sequence is TGTGCCAGCTCTCCTGGACAGGGAGGAGCTTTCTTT. As protein: CASSPGQGGAFF.

This clone showed up just a few times. This rearrangement joins TRBV7-2 to TRBJ2-2; tentatively, D is TRBD2 (6 bases). The CDR3 is 14 residues long. Trimming removed 3 bases at V and 4 bases at J, with 9 bases between. The germline V gene has CDR1 SGHTA and CDR2 FQGNSA. CDR3 nucleotides: TGTGCCAGCAGCTTCCTGGGAGGCACCGGGGAGCTGTTTTTT. This encodes CASSFLGGTGELFF.

This clone has a single count. The chain couples TRBV21-1 to TRBJ2-7; the D segment call TRBD2 is taken from the table without a DNA check. TRBV21-1 is noted as a pseudogene. The length of the CDR3 is 15 residues. CDR3 in DNA: TGTGCCAGCAGCAAAGACGAGACGACGGGGTACGAGCAGTACTTC. As protein: CASSKDETTGYEQYF.

This chain links TRBV18 with TRBJ2-1; no firm D call. There are 14 residues in the CDR3. V dropped 2 bases and J dropped 6 bases, with 11 bases sitting between them. The germline V gene has CDR1 KGHSH and CDR2 LQKENI. CDR3: CASSPGNGPNEQFF. The CDR3 nucleotides read TGTGCCAGCTCACCAGGGAATGGTCCCAATGAGCAGTTCTTC.

The CDR3 region has the DNA TGTGCCTGGAGTGAGGGGGGACAGTTCCAAGAGACCCAGTACTTC. Its protein is CAWSEGGQFQETQYF. The J gene is TRBJ2-5, the V gene TRBV30, with D perhaps matching TRBD1 (7 bases). V dropped 1 base and J dropped 1 base, with 13 bases sitting between them. The CDR3 is made up of 15 amino acids. The germline V gene encodes CDR1 GTSNPN and CDR2 SVGIG (reference sequence).

The chain uses TRBV6-6 and TRBJ2-5, with D unclear. Trimming shortened V by 6 bases and J by 4 bases, and 6 bases separated the two germline ends. The CDR3 covers 11 residues. Per the germline V gene, CDR1 is MNHNY and CDR2 is SVGAGI (reference sequence). The CDR3 reads CASSPSETQYF. The CDR3 nucleotides read TGTGCCAGCAGCCCTTCAGAGACCCAGTACTTC.

The chain links TRBV7-9 to TRBJ1-2; tentatively, D is TRBD1 (6 bases). The CDR3 contains 16 residues. Trimming cost V 5 bases and J 3 bases, with 19 bases left between them. CDR1 SEHNR and CDR2 FQNEAQ come from the germline V gene (reference sequence). Here the CDR3 DNA reads TGTGCCAGCAGCGGCTCCCCACAGGGATGGTACTATGGCTACACCTTC. It specifies CASSGSPQGWYYGYTF.

The genes are TRBV5-4 and TRBJ2-1; D might be TRBD1 (6 bases). There are 15 residues in the CDR3. Germline assignment: CDR1 SGHNT and CDR2 YYREEE (reference sequence). Trimming left V 0 bases short and J 4 bases short, with 11 bases between. The CDR3 is CASSLEQGPYNEQFF. CDR3 sequence (DNA): TGTGCCAGCAGCTTGGAGCAGGGGCCTTACAATGAGCAGTTCTTC.

The chain combines TRBV4-1 with TRBJ2-1; no clear D. The CDR3 is made up of 15 amino acids. Trimming took 1 base from V and 6 from J, leaving 13 bases between them. From germline, CDR1 is MGHRA and CDR2 YSYEKL. CDR3 sequence reads: CASSQGLTGLNEQFF. The CDR3 DNA reads as TGCGCCAGCAGCCAAGGGCTAACCGGGCTCAATGAGCAGTTCTTC.

This clone was detected only a few times. V and J are TRBV15 and TRBJ2-2; 7 bases align to TRBD2. CDR3 length: 17 residues. The ends lost 5 bases at V and 1 base at J; junction bases unmatched: 10. Germline loops: CDR1 LNHNV, CDR2 YYDKDF (reference sequence). The CDR3 loop reads CATSPRLADLNTGELFF. For the CDR3, the DNA is TGTGCCACCAGCCCCCGCCTAGCGGACCTGAACACCGGGGAGCTGTTTTTT.

This clone was picked up a small number of times. The chain is built from TRBV4-2 and TRBJ2-5; TRBD2 might be the D (5 bases). This CDR3 is 16 amino acids long. The germline V and J ends were trimmed by 0 bases and 2 bases, with 13 bases remaining between them. CDR1 and CDR2 from the germline V gene are LGHNA and YNFKEQ. The CDR3 DNA is TGTGCCAGCAGCCAAGACTTGGGGAGCGATCAAGAGACCCAGTACTTC. Translated: CASSQDLGSDQETQYF.

The chain employs TRBV21-1 and TRBJ1-1; TRBD1 was called by the table and not checked on the DNA. TRBV21-1 is classified as a pseudogene. This CDR3 has 13 residues. This CDR3 reads CASSIDRVTEAFF. The CDR3 DNA follows: TGTGCCAGCAGCATCGACAGGGTCACTGAAGCTTTCTTT.

The chain links TRBV19 to TRBJ2-1; TRBD1 aligns across 8 bases. CDR3 length equals 15 residues. The junction had 4 bases not matched to a gene; V was cut back by 4 bases and J by 2 bases. The germline V gene has CDR1 LNHDA and CDR2 SQIVND (reference sequence). The CDR3 DNA follows: TGTGCCAGTAGTAAAACAGGGGGTGCCTACAATGAGCAGTTCTTC. It translates to CASSKTGGAYNEQFF.

This sequence joins TRBV4-2 and TRBJ2-2, with D possibly matching TRBD2 (5 bases). Germline V gene sequence: CDR1 LGHNA, CDR2 YNFKEQ. V was trimmed by 1 base and J by 1 base, leaving 16 bases between them. This CDR3 has 18 amino acids. DNA for the CDR3: TGTGCCAGCAGCCAAGTTGCTTACTCAAGCGGGAACACCGGGGAGCTGTTTTTT. Its protein product is CASSQVAYSSGNTGELFF.

V is TRBV6-6 and J is TRBJ2-5, with D possibly being TRBD2 (6 bases). The V gene lost 5 bases and the J gene lost 2 bases, with 9 bases spanning the gap. The CDR3 sequence is 13 residues long. The V gene's germline CDR1 is MNHNY and CDR2 SVGAGI (reference sequence). The CDR3 coding sequence is TGTGCCAGCAGTCGGGACTTACAAGAGACCCAGTACTTC. This translates into CASSRDLQETQYF.

The V and J genes are TRBV9 and TRBJ2-1; 11 nucleotides line up with TRBD2. V trimming: 4 bases; J trimming: 0 bases; junction bases outside the gene matches: 12. The CDR3 covers 19 residues. CDR1 SGDLS and CDR2 YYNGEE come from the germline V gene. CDR3 bases: TGTGCCAGCAGCCCGCGGATAGCGGGAGGGCCGAGCTCCTACAATGAGCAGTTCTTC. It yields the protein CASSPRIAGGPSSYNEQFF.

The chain couples TRBV27 to TRBJ2-3; 12 nucleotides align to TRBD2. CDR1 and CDR2 (germline): MNHEY, SMNVEV (reference sequence). Losses at the gene ends were 7 bases for V and 4 bases for J; bases not matched to a gene: 6. There are 15 residues in the CDR3. The CDR3 is CASTPSGRAADTQYF. CDR3 DNA sequence: TGTGCCAGCACCCCTAGCGGGAGGGCCGCAGATACGCAGTATTTT.